One sample yielded the 20 T cell receptor beta chains listed below, sequenced in a study of T cell responses to AZD1222 COVID-19 vaccine. Sequencing used immunoSEQ multiplex PCR; TCRdb keeps in-frame clones, though not all of them. The profile shows 130,000 to 150,000 clones, around 90% of them singletons. The sample in question was peripheral blood, obtained on day 0 of AZD1222 vaccination. All receptors come from an adult in good health.

The V and J genes are TRBV4-2 and TRBJ1-5; D is ambiguous. With 1 base removed from V and 9 bases from J, the gap between germline ends came to 10 bases. The CDR3 runs 13 residues. The germline gives CDR1 LGHNA, CDR2 YNFKEQ. CDR3 DNA sequence: TGTGCCAGCAGCCAAGCGGTTTCGGGGCCCCAGCATTTT. Translating gives CASSQAVSGPQHF.

The chain joins TRBV5-1 to TRBJ1-2; the D is unclear. Germline V gene data show CDR1 as SGHRS and CDR2 as YFSETQ. CDR3 length: 15 amino acids. V was clipped by 3 bases and J by 2 bases, with 14 bases between them. The CDR3 is CASSSSRRPNYGYTF. CDR3 DNA sequence: TGCGCCAGCAGCTCTTCTAGACGGCCAAACTATGGCTACACCTTC.

The chain carries TRBV9 and TRBJ1-6; D uncertain. Germline CDR1 reads SGDLS; CDR2 reads YYNGEE. V was pared by 4 bases and J by 9 bases, with 5 bases between. The CDR3 is made up of 11 amino acids. CDR3 region: CASSSPSPLHF. The CDR3 DNA reads TGTGCCAGCAGCTCCCCTTCACCCCTCCACTTT.

V is TRBV28 and J is TRBJ2-7; possibly TRBD1 for D (7 bases). Trimming removed 11 bases at V and 4 bases at J, with 21 bases between. Germline V lookup: CDR1 MDHEN, CDR2 SYDVKM. The CDR3 is 14 amino acids. DNA for the CDR3: TGTGCCTCCTCCTACGACAGGGAGGCTTACGAGCAGTACTTC. Translation gives CASSYDREAYEQYF.

The chain recombines TRBV29-1 with TRBJ2-5; 11 bases are a match to TRBD1. Germline CDR1 reads SQVTM; CDR2 reads ANQGSEA. The CDR3 runs to 13 residues. The V gene end was trimmed by 6 bases and the J gene end by 5 bases; junction bases not matched to a gene: 5. The CDR3: CSVDRGLMETQYF. The CDR3 DNA reads TGCAGCGTGGACAGGGGGCTAATGGAGACCCAGTACTTC.

The chain carries TRBV6-5 and TRBJ1-2; D is unresolved. Trimming left V 4 bases short and J 6 bases short, with 12 bases between. Germline V gene sequence: CDR1 MNHEY, CDR2 SVGAGI. This CDR3 region has 13 residues. This CDR3 is CASSLRVWDGYTF. The CDR3, as DNA: TGTGCCAGCAGTTTACGAGTGTGGGATGGCTACACCTTC.

The chain combines TRBV6-1 with TRBJ1-5; D perhaps matches TRBD1 (6 bases). Germline CDR1 MNHNS, CDR2 SASEGT. The CDR3 sequence is 15 residues long. Trimming removed 0 bases from V and 9 bases from J, with 15 bases in between. As DNA, the CDR3 is TGTGCCAGCAGTGAAGCAGCCTGGACAGTATGGCCCCAGCATTTT. Residues: CASSEAAWTVWPQHF.

The sample holds a few counts of this clone. This chain uses TRBV6-4 with TRBJ1-2, with a weak D call TRBD1 (5 bases). The CDR3 runs to 18 residues. Between the trimmed V and J ends, which lost 6 bases and 2 bases, there was a span of 25 bases. The germline V gene has CDR1 MRHNA and CDR2 SNTAGT. In nucleotides, the CDR3 is TGTGCCAGCAGCCCCCCGGGGCCTCGCCAGAAGGGAAACTATGGCTACACCTTC. This translates into CASSPPGPRQKGNYGYTF.

The chain recombines TRBV20-1 with TRBJ1-1; no definite D call. Trimming took 4 bases from V and 2 from J, leaving 11 bases between them. Germline loops: CDR1 DFQATT, CDR2 SNEGSKA (reference sequence). This CDR3 comprises 13 residues. The CDR3 loop reads CSANEVPNTEAFF. In DNA, the CDR3 is TGCAGTGCTAATGAGGTCCCTAACACTGAAGCTTTCTTT.

This clone was seen more than once but under ten times. The chain joins TRBV5-6 to TRBJ1-2; D gene ambiguous. Germline values: CDR1 SGHDT, CDR2 YYEEEE. The CDR3 runs to 14 residues. V lost 2 bases, J lost 4 bases, and 12 bases lay in between. The DNA of the CDR3 is TGTGCCAGCAGCTTCTCAGCCCTCGGCTATGGCTACACCTTC. Its protein is CASSFSALGYGYTF.

The gene calls are TRBV5-5 and TRBJ2-7; no clear D gene. The V end lost 5 bases, the J end lost 2 bases, and 14 bases lay between the germline ends. This CDR3 region has 14 residues. Per the germline V gene, CDR1 is SGHKS and CDR2 is YYEKEE (reference sequence). Written as DNA, the CDR3 is TGTGCCAGCAGAAGGCCAGGTGGGACCTACGAGCAGTACTTC. Amino acids: CASRRPGGTYEQYF. The full variable domain, with the rest looked up from reference TRBV5-5 and TRBJ2-7, is DAGVTQSPTHLIKTRGQQVTLRCSPISGHKSVSWYQQVLGQGPQFIFQYYEKEERGRGNFPDRFSARQFPNYSSELNVNALLLGDSALYLCASRRPGGTYEQYFGPGTRLTVT.

The CDR3 region is CASRTGLYEKLFF. In DNA form, the CDR3 reads TGTGCCAGCAGAACAGGGCTCTATGAAAAACTGTTTTTT. The gene calls are TRBV28 and TRBJ1-4; possible D gene TRBD1, 6 bases. V lost 6 bases to trimming and J lost 6 bases, with 11 bases between them. The germline gives CDR1 MDHEN, CDR2 SYDVKM. This CDR3 is 13 amino acids long. The whole variable domain, filled in from reference TRBV28 and TRBJ1-4, reads DVKVTQSSRYLVKRTGEKVFLECVQDMDHENMFWYRQDPGLGLRLIYFSYDVKMKEKGDIPEGYSVSREKKERFSLILESASTNQTSMYLCASRTGLYEKLFFGSGTQLSVL.

The V gene is TRBV28, the J gene TRBJ1-5; D is unresolved. Germline lookup yields CDR1 MDHEN and CDR2 SYDVKM. There are 12 residues in the CDR3. Trimming pared 6 bases from V and 4 bases from J, leaving 7 bases between. CDR3 bases: TGTGCCAGCAGCCCGGGGAATCAGCCCCAGCATTTT. Residues: CASSPGNQPQHF.

The rearrangement uses TRBV5-6 and TRBJ1-1; D may be TRBD1 (5 bases). The CDR3 totals 15 residues. CDR1 and CDR2 from the germline V gene are SGHDT and YYEEEE. The V gene lost 2 bases and the J gene lost 0 bases, with 11 bases spanning the gap. CDR3 nucleotides: TGTGCCAGCAGCTTAGCAGGGTCCATGAACACTGAAGCTTTCTTT. Its protein product is CASSLAGSMNTEAFF.

The chain is built from TRBV7-6 and TRBJ2-2, with D possibly TRBD1 on 6 matching bases. The CDR3 is 17 residues long. The V and J ends lost 2 bases and 0 bases respectively, with 13 bases between them. Germline V lookup: CDR1 SGHVS, CDR2 FNYEAQ. CDR3 residues: CASSLLDRTANTGELFF. CDR3 sequence (DNA): TGTGCCAGCAGCTTATTGGACAGAACTGCGAACACCGGGGAGCTGTTTTTT.

The chain has TRBV5-1 and TRBJ2-5; D gene uncertain. Deletions cut 0 bases from V and 3 bases from J, with 6 bases between. Per the germline V gene, CDR1 is SGHRS and CDR2 is YFSETQ. CDR3 length: 13 amino acids. CDR3 residues: CASSLDTKETQYF. The CDR3 region has the DNA TGCGCCAGCAGCTTGGACACGAAAGAGACCCAGTACTTC.

The count of this clone is one. The chain joins TRBV7-3 to TRBJ2-1; 7 bases agree with TRBD2. The trim removed 5 bases at V and 8 bases at J, leaving 9 bases unmatched. The CDR3 runs to 14 residues. The germline gives CDR1 SGHTA, CDR2 FQGTGA. For the CDR3, the DNA is TGTGCCAGCAGCCCCGGGACTACCCCCCATGAGCAGTTCTTC. Translating it yields CASSPGTTPHEQFF. The complete variable domain, with remaining parts taken from reference TRBV7-3 and TRBJ2-1, reads GAGVSQTPSNKVTEKGKYVELRCDPISGHTALYWYRQSLGQGPEFLIYFQGTGAADDSGLPNDRFFAVRPEGSVSTLKIQRTERGDSAVYLCASSPGTTPHEQFFGPGTRLTVL.

V usage is TRBV5-6 and J usage is TRBJ2-3; 11 nucleotides align to TRBD1. CDR1 is SGHDT and CDR2 is YYEEEE in the germline V gene. V lost 5 bases to trimming and J lost 5 bases; unmatched junction nucleotides: 4. The CDR3 loop spans 14 amino acids. The CDR3 loop reads CASRDRGRGDTQYF. The DNA of the CDR3 is TGTGCCAGCAGGGACAGGGGGCGAGGAGATACGCAGTATTTT.

This clone appeared a single time. The V call is TRBV14, the J call TRBJ2-2, with D unclear. The CDR3 runs to 13 residues. Trimming stripped 0 bases from V and 4 bases from J, with 3 bases between. CDR1 SGHDN and CDR2 FVKESK come from the germline V gene. The CDR3 protein is CASSQDFTGELFF. The CDR3 coding sequence is TGTGCCAGCAGCCAAGATTTCACCGGGGAGCTGTTTTTT.

V and J are TRBV11-2 and TRBJ1-5, with D perhaps matching TRBD1 (5 bases). This CDR3 comprises 15 residues. Trimming pared 1 base from V and 1 base from J, leaving 8 bases between. Germline assignment: CDR1 SGHAT and CDR2 FQNNGV. CDR3 DNA sequence: TGTGCCAGCAGCTTAGCCGGGGGAAGCAATCAGCCCCAGCATTTT. Protein sequence: CASSLAGGSNQPQHF. Full variable domain (missing parts from reference TRBV11-2 and TRBJ1-5): EAGVAQSPRYKIIEKRQSVAFWCNPISGHATLYWYQQILGQGPKLLIQFQNNGVVDDSQLPKDRFSAERLKGVDSTLKIQPAKLEDSAVYLCASSLAGGSNQPQHFGDGTRLSIL.